This T cell receptor beta chain was identified in a study of CD8+ T cells in alopecia areata. Notes on the study in general: Clonality in lesional scalp, especially alopecia totalis/universalis, exceeded that of normal scalp. Researchers reported that TCR sharing among patients proved less clear than in mice, possibly HLA-linked.

Comments on this clone: Its antigen is still unknown.

Extraction and reverse transcription of RNA yielded cDNA as the sequencing template. TCRdb's copy holds only in-frame clones and misses some; the assay was immunoSEQ multiplex PCR. The data hold 150,000 to 200,000 clones, with roughly 64% observed a single time. Regarding treatment: oral pan-JAK inhibitor, 5-10 mg twice daily. Germline V gene lookup returns CDR1 SNHLY and CDR2 FYNNEI. This CDR3 has 13 residues. V dropped 4 bases and J dropped 3 bases, with 9 bases sitting between them. The sequence derives from a human donor with alopecia areata. V and J are TRBV2 and TRBJ1-2, with a tentative D call TRBD1 (5 bases). Sequencing was performed on CD4+ T cells sorted from blood, taken at week 24, from a patient treated with tofacitinib. This CDR3 reads CASSGDSDYGYTF. The CDR3 bases are TGTGCCAGCAGTGGAGACAGTGACTATGGCTACACCTTC.